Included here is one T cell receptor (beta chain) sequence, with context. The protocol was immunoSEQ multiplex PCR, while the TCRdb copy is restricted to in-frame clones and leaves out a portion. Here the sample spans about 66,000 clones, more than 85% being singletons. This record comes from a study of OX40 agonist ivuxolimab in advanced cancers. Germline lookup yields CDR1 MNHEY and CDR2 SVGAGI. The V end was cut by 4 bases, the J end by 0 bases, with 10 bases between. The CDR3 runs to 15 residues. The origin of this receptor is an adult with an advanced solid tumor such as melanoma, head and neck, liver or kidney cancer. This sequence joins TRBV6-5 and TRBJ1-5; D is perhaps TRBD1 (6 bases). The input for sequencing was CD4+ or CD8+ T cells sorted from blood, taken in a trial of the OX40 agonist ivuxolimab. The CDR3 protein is CASSSRGYSNQPQHF. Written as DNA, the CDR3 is TGTGCCAGCAGTTCGAGGGGGTATAGCAATCAGCCCCAGCATTTT.